A selection of T cell receptor beta chains follows, all from one sample in a study of T cell responses to AZD1222 COVID-19 vaccine. The table came from immunoSEQ multiplex PCR; TCRdb's copy has only in-frame clones and leaves some out. The data contain roughly 120,000 clones, 85% to 95% of them singletons. This sample comprised peripheral blood, obtained 28 days after the second AZD1222 dose. These receptors were obtained from an adult who received the AZD1222 COVID-19 vaccine. Each CDR3 is given with its conserved first and last residue. The D gene is left open where the match is weak. Where a row states a size, it is once, few, many or the class of an expanded clone; other rows omit it.

d_gene | abundance | j_gene | len | v_gene | CDR3aa | CDR3nt
. | . | TRBJ2-3 | 21 | TRBV2 | CASSELVLVGFGGQRTDTQYF | TGTGCCAGCAGCGAACTTGTGTTGGTCGGTTTTGGGGGTCAACGCACAGATACGCAGTATTTT
. | once | TRBJ2-5 | 15 | TRBV21-1 | CASSKGTNYQETQYF | TGTGCCAGCAGCAAAGGGACAAACTACCAAGAGACCCAGTACTTC
TRBD1 | . | TRBJ2-7 | 15 | TRBV15 | CATSGSNRGGYEQYF | TGTGCCACCAGCGGGTCGAACAGGGGCGGCTACGAGCAGTACTTC
. | . | TRBJ2-7 | 11 | TRBV6-1 | CASSELYEQYF | TGTGCCAGCAGTGAACTGTACGAGCAGTACTTC
TRBD2 | . | TRBJ2-1 | 17 | TRBV9 | CASSDPLAGFPYNEQFF | TGTGCCAGCAGCGACCCTCTAGCGGGGTTCCCCTACAATGAGCAGTTCTTC
TRBD1 | once | TRBJ1-5 | 17 | TRBV27 | CASSLLFDRGRRQPQHF | TGTGCCAGCAGTTTATTGTTTGACAGGGGGCGACGCCAGCCCCAGCATTTT
TRBD1 | . | TRBJ2-3 | 14 | TRBV19 | CASSSDRGTDTQYF | TGTGCCAGTAGCTCGGACAGGGGTACAGATACGCAGTATTTT
. | . | TRBJ1-1 | 14 | TRBV28 | CASSFEQGNTEAFF | TGTGCCAGCAGTTTTGAACAGGGGAACACTGAAGCTTTCTTT
. | . | TRBJ1-4 | 14 | TRBV30 | CAWNLNRRNEKLFF | TGTGCCTGGAACTTAAACCGACGTAATGAAAAACTGTTTTTT
. | . | TRBJ1-3 | 12 | TRBV12-3/TRBV12-4 | CASSFGVNTIYF | TGTGCCAGCAGTTTTGGTGTGAACACCATATATTTT
. | . | TRBJ2-3 | 14 | TRBV5-1 | CASSWTSSTDTQYF | TGCGCCAGCAGCTGGACTTCCAGCACAGATACGCAGTATTTT
TRBD2 | . | TRBJ2-7 | 15 | TRBV6-5 | CASSYSSGGSYEQYF | TGTGCCAGCAGTTATAGTAGCGGGGGGTCCTACGAGCAGTACTTC
TRBD1 | once | TRBJ1-1 | 15 | TRBV25-1 | CASSEKKTGKSEAFF | TGTGCCAGCAGTGAAAAAAAGACAGGGAAGTCTGAAGCTTTCTTT
. | once | TRBJ1-6 | 14 | TRBV3-1/TRBV3-2 | CASSQSEGNSPLHF | TGTGCCAGCAGCCAGTCTGAGGGGAATTCACCCCTCCACTTT
TRBD2 | . | TRBJ2-1 | 15 | TRBV14 | CASSQESTSGNEQFF | TGTGCCAGCAGCCAAGAATCGACTAGCGGTAATGAGCAGTTCTTC
. | . | TRBJ2-7 | 11 | TRBV21-1 | CARHGDREQYF | TGTGCCCGTCATGGGGACAGGGAGCAGTACTTC
. | . | TRBJ1-2 | 16 | TRBV6-2/TRBV6-3 | CASSYSRVGPDYGYTF | TGTGCCAGCAGTTACTCGAGAGTAGGCCCGGACTATGGCTACACCTTC
. | . | TRBJ1-1 | 13 | TRBV6-5 | CASSYDPRSEAFF | TGTGCCAGCAGTTACGACCCCCGGTCTGAAGCTTTCTTT
. | . | TRBJ1-5 | 16 | TRBV6-1 | CASSEYWGGSNQPQHF | TGTGCCAGCAGTGAATACTGGGGAGGTAGCAATCAGCCCCAGCATTTT
. | . | TRBJ2-3 | 14 | TRBV10-2 | CASRVALSTDTQYF | TGCGCCAGCAGAGTAGCTTTAAGCACAGATACGCAGTATTTT
. | . | TRBJ1-3 | 16 | TRBV6-5 | CASSYSGSSYGDTIYF | TGTGCCAGCAGTTACAGTGGGTCATCCTATGGTGACACCATATATTTT
. | . | TRBJ2-7 | 19 | TRBV18 | CASSPLKTGEPPNTYEQYF | TGTGCCAGCTCACCACTAAAAACCGGGGAGCCACCCAACACCTACGAGCAGTACTTC
. | few | TRBJ1-1 | 13 | TRBV19 | CACREGLNTEAFF | TGTGCCTGCCGTGAGGGCTTGAACACTGAAGCTTTCTTT
. | . | TRBJ1-1 | 12 | TRBV29-1 | CSNSNSRGEAFF | TGCAGCAACTCAAACTCAAGAGGTGAAGCTTTCTTT
. | . | TRBJ1-4 | 15 | TRBV27 | CASSFRPVALEKLFF | TGTGCCAGCAGTTTCAGACCAGTGGCCCTCGAAAAACTGTTTTTT